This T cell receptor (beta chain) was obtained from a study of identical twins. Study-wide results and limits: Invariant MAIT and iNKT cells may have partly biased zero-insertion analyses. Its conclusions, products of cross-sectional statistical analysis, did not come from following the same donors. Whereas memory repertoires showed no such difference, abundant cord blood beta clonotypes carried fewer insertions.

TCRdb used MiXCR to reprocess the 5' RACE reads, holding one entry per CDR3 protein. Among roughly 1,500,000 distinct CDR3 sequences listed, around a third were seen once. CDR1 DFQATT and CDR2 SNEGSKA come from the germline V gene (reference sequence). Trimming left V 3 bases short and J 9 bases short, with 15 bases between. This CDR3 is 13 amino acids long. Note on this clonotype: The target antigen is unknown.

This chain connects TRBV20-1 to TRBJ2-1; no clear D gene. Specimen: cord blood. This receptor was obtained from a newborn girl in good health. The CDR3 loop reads CSARSPGPPEQFF. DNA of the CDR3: TGCAGTGCTAGGTCCCCGGGTCCGCCTGAGCAGTTCTTC.